Following are 25 T cell receptor beta chains from one sample sequenced in a study of shared clonotypes between healthy human individuals. The assay was immunoSEQ multiplex PCR, and TCRdb's table has in-frame clones only and misses some. The sample carries fewer than 2.5 million clones, over 85% recorded once. Sequenced sample: naive CD4+ T cells from PBMCs. Specified subset: CD45RA+ positively selected. The receptor set was obtained from a young man in good health. Some clones in this sample may be carry-over from other donors' samples.

In its sample, this clone was seen once. The chain has TRBV5-6 and TRBJ1-4, with 10 bases identical to TRBD1. The germline V gene has CDR1 SGHDT and CDR2 YYEEEE. The V and J ends lost 5 bases and 7 bases, in that order; junction bases with no gene match: 11. This CDR3 has 16 amino acids. The CDR3 bases are TGTGCCAGCAGTTTTGGATTGGGACAGGGGTTTGAAAAACTGTTTTTT. Translated: CASSFGLGQGFEKLFF. The full variable domain, in which reference TRBV5-6 and TRBJ1-4 provide the parts outside the CDR3, is DAGVTQSPTHLIKTRGQQVTLRCSPKSGHDTVSWYQQALGQGPQFIFQYYEEEERQRGNFPDRFSGHQFPNYSSELNVNALLLGDSALYLCASSFGLGQGFEKLFFGSGTQLSVL.

A note on this clone: The sample carries other DNA sequences with the same CDR3. CDR3 nucleotide sequence: TGCGCCAGCAGCTTAGTACCCACAGATACGCAGTATTTT. This codes for CASSLVPTDTQYF. This rearrangement joins TRBV5-1 to TRBJ2-3, with unresolved D. V was trimmed by 2 bases and J by 2 bases, leaving 6 bases between them. CDR3 length: 13 residues. Per the germline V gene, CDR1 is SGHRS and CDR2 is YFSETQ.

This clone was found once. In the same sample, other DNA sequences code for this CDR3. This chain joins TRBV28 and TRBJ1-3; D may be TRBD1 (6 bases). V was cut by 6 bases and J by 0 bases, with 15 bases left in between. The CDR3 contains 16 residues. Germline V gene data show CDR1 as MDHEN and CDR2 as SYDVKM. CDR3 DNA sequence: TGTGCCAGCAGCAGGACCGGGACACTCTCTGGAAACACCATATATTTT. Amino acid sequence: CASSRTGTLSGNTIYF.

DNA of the CDR3: TGTGCCACCGGGAAGCCGGACGGAGATATGGGCTACACCTTC. It yields the protein CATGKPDGDMGYTF. V usage is TRBV15 and J usage is TRBJ1-2, with no clear D. This CDR3 is 14 amino acids long. Germline CDR1 and CDR2: LNHNV and YYDKDF (reference sequence). V was cut by 8 bases and J by 8 bases, with 21 bases left in between.

This rearrangement joins TRBV27 to TRBJ1-1; D is unresolved. There are 15 residues in the CDR3. The germline CDR1 and CDR2 sequences are MNHEY and SMNVEV (reference sequence). V was pared by 3 bases and J by 2 bases, with 13 bases between. The CDR3 loop reads CASSFVGSVNTEAFF. The CDR3 DNA is TGTGCCAGCAGTTTTGTAGGGTCCGTAAACACTGAAGCTTTCTTT.

This chain links TRBV28 with TRBJ1-1; possible D gene TRBD1, 5 bases. The CDR3 extends over 13 amino acids. Germline V gene data show CDR1 as MDHEN and CDR2 as SYDVKM. Trimming cost V 2 bases and J 6 bases, with 10 bases left between them. The CDR3 nucleotides read TGTGCCAGCAGTTTACCAGGGTCTGCTGAAGCTTTCTTT. Its translation is CASSLPGSAEAFF.

This clone is a singleton in its sample. The gene calls are TRBV5-4 and TRBJ1-2; 9 bases match TRBD1. V dropped 3 bases and J dropped 2; count of bases not matched to a gene: 11. The CDR3 consists of 17 residues. Looked up from germline, CDR1 is SGHNT and CDR2 is YYREEE (reference sequence). CDR3 nucleotides: TGTGCCAGCAGCTCTACCGGGACAGGGAGTTGGAACTATGGCTACACCTTC. This codes for CASSSTGTGSWNYGYTF.

The chain links TRBV28 to TRBJ2-3, with a weak D call TRBD2 (7 bases). This CDR3 spans 15 amino acids. In germline, CDR1 is MDHEN, CDR2 SYDVKM. Trimming removed 5 bases from V and 1 base from J, with 13 bases in between. The CDR3 protein is CASSGGGEGTDTQYF. CDR3 nucleotide sequence: TGTGCCAGCAGTGGAGGGGGGGAAGGCACAGATACGCAGTATTTT.

This clone was seen only once. The chain employs TRBV6-5 and TRBJ2-1; 8 bases fit TRBD2. V was clipped by 4 bases and J by 5 bases; unmatched bases: 7. Germline V gives CDR1 MNHEY, CDR2 SVGAGI. The CDR3 runs 15 residues. CDR3 sequence (DNA): TGTGCCAGCAGTTCCTGGACTAGCTACAACAATGAGCAGTTCTTC. Protein sequence: CASSSWTSYNNEQFF.

V gene TRBV5-1 combines with J gene TRBJ2-7; TRBD2 aligns across 7 bases. Per the germline V gene, CDR1 is SGHRS and CDR2 is YFSETQ. This CDR3 comprises 15 residues. The ends lost 3 bases at V and 3 bases at J; junction bases unmatched: 9. The DNA of the CDR3 is TGCGCCAGCAGCTCCAGGGTCGGGGGGAACTACGAGCAGTACTTC. This encodes CASSSRVGGNYEQYF.

This rearrangement joins TRBV5-3 to TRBJ1-3, with unresolved D. TRBV5-3 is an ORF, with its function uncertain. The CDR3 spans 17 residues. V gave up 0 bases and J gave up 0 bases, with 13 bases separating them. CDR3 sequence: CARSLEEVSDSGNTIYF. The CDR3, as DNA: TGTGCCAGAAGCTTGGAAGAAGTTTCGGACTCTGGAAACACCATATATTTT.

The rearrangement joins TRBV29-1 to TRBJ2-7, with D possibly TRBD1 on 5 matching bases. Germline V lookup: CDR1 SQVTM, CDR2 ANQGSEA. The CDR3 is made up of 12 amino acids. V was cut by 7 bases and J by 0 bases, with 10 bases left in between. DNA of the CDR3: TGCAGCGGTGGGGCATCCTCCTACGAGCAGTACTTC. It yields the protein CSGGASSYEQYF.

A note on this clone: The same CDR3 is also encoded by other DNA sequences in this sample. The chain couples TRBV5-1 to TRBJ2-3; D not certain. Germline CDR1 SGHRS, CDR2 YFSETQ. The V and J ends lost 1 base and 0 bases respectively, with 6 bases between them. The CDR3 length is 14 residues. CDR3 region: CASSLMDSTDTQYF. As DNA, the CDR3 is TGCGCCAGCAGCTTGATGGACAGCACAGATACGCAGTATTTT. Full variable domain (missing parts from reference TRBV5-1 and TRBJ2-3): KAGVTQTPRYLIKTRGQQVTLSCSPISGHRSVSWYQQTPGQGLQFLFEYFSETQRNKGNFPGRFSGRQFSNSRSEMNVSTLELGDSALYLCASSLMDSTDTQYFGPGTRLTVL.

In the case of this clone: Other DNA sequences of this sample code for an identical CDR3. The genes are TRBV28 and TRBJ2-5; 12 bases map to TRBD2. CDR3 length: 16 amino acids. The germline V gene has CDR1 MDHEN and CDR2 SYDVKM. V shed 6 bases, J shed 2 bases, and the junction held 7 bases outside the gene matches. The CDR3 spells CASSPGLAGIQETQYF. In DNA form, the CDR3 reads TGTGCCAGCAGCCCAGGACTAGCGGGAATACAAGAGACCCAGTACTTC.

Details on this clone: The sample contains more than one DNA sequence encoding this CDR3. The genes are TRBV30 and TRBJ2-5, with unresolved D. The CDR3 sequence is 10 residues long. The V gene lost 3 bases and the J gene lost 4 bases, with 3 bases spanning the gap. Per the germline V gene, CDR1 is GTSNPN and CDR2 is SVGIG (reference sequence). This chain's CDR3 is CAWSLETQYF. The CDR3 coding sequence is TGTGCCTGGAGCCTAGAGACCCAGTACTTC.

On this clone itself: In the same sample, other DNA sequences code for this CDR3. The chain combines TRBV15 with TRBJ2-5; D might be TRBD2 (7 bases). Germline assignment: CDR1 LNHNV and CDR2 YYDKDF (reference sequence). The ends were cut back, 1 base at V and 2 bases at J, with 11 bases in the middle. This CDR3 has 15 amino acids. The chain's CDR3 is CATSRGGRGQETQYF. CDR3 nucleotides: TGTGCCACCAGCAGAGGAGGGAGGGGGCAAGAGACCCAGTACTTC.

The genes are TRBV10-1 and TRBJ2-7, with 9 bases lining up with TRBD1. Germline V gene data show CDR1 as WNHNN and CDR2 as SYGVQD (reference sequence). V lost 3 bases to trimming and J lost 6 bases; unmatched junction nucleotides: 9. This CDR3 is built from 15 residues. This chain's CDR3 is CASSDERTGASEQYF. For the CDR3, the DNA is TGCGCCAGCAGTGATGAAAGGACAGGGGCCTCCGAGCAGTACTTC.

V usage is TRBV18 and J usage is TRBJ2-7; perhaps TRBD2 as D (5 bases). The V and J ends lost 6 bases and 3 bases respectively, with 15 bases between them. The CDR3 sequence is 14 residues long. CDR1 and CDR2 (germline): KGHSH, LQKENI. The CDR3 is CASSQRTLNYEQYF. In DNA form, the CDR3 reads TGTGCCAGCTCCCAAAGGACTCTTAACTACGAGCAGTACTTC.

The chain couples TRBV5-1 to TRBJ2-7; 12 bases are a match to TRBD2. The germline CDR1 and CDR2 sequences are SGHRS and YFSETQ. V shed 5 bases and J 4 bases; nucleotides not matched to a gene: 7. This CDR3 has 15 residues. CDR3 nucleotide sequence: TGCGCCAGCAGATTTGGACTAGCGGGAATATACGAGCAGTACTTC. Its translation is CASRFGLAGIYEQYF.

The rearrangement joins TRBV27 to TRBJ2-6; 10 nucleotides match TRBD1. The CDR3 runs 22 residues. Looked up from germline, CDR1 is MNHEY and CDR2 is SMNVEV (reference sequence). The junction had 17 bases not matched to a gene; V was cut back by 1 base and J by 2 bases. Here the CDR3 DNA reads TGTGCCAGCAGTTTATGGGGGGGTGTGACGGGACAGGGGATAGCTGGGGCCAACGTCCTGACTTTC. Translation gives CASSLWGGVTGQGIAGANVLTF.

The DNA for the CDR3 is TGTGCCAGCAGCGATAGCGGGAGCGAGCAGTACTTC. Encoded protein: CASSDSGSEQYF. The rearrangement uses TRBV5-4 and TRBJ2-7; the match to TRBD2 covers 9 bases. The CDR3 has 12 amino acids. J gave up 6 bases and V 4 bases, and 2 bases lay outside the gene matches. In germline, CDR1 is SGHNT, CDR2 YYREEE (reference sequence).

The genes are TRBV5-1 and TRBJ1-4; D is possibly TRBD1 (5 bases). V was trimmed by 5 bases and J by 3 bases, leaving 11 bases between them. Germline lookup yields CDR1 SGHRS and CDR2 YFSETQ. There are 14 residues in the CDR3. The CDR3 reads CASSRGAANEKLFF. The CDR3 nucleotides are TGCGCCAGCAGTCGAGGGGCGGCTAATGAAAAACTGTTTTTT.

V usage is TRBV2 and J usage is TRBJ1-1, with D maybe TRBD1 (6 bases). Germline CDR1 SNHLY, CDR2 FYNNEI. Trimming removed 5 bases at V and 4 bases at J, with 14 bases between. The CDR3 covers 14 residues. The CDR3: CASSRQQGSTEAFF. CDR3 nucleotide sequence: TGTGCCAGCAGTAGACAACAGGGATCCACTGAAGCTTTCTTT.

The gene calls are TRBV9 and TRBJ2-3; D is unclear. The V end was cut by 4 bases, the J end by 0 bases, with 9 bases between. Looked up from germline, CDR1 is SGDLS and CDR2 is YYNGEE. There are 14 residues in the CDR3. The CDR3 protein is CASSPVPSTDTQYF. CDR3 in DNA: TGTGCCAGCAGCCCTGTGCCGAGCACAGATACGCAGTATTTT.

The chain is built from TRBV19 and TRBJ2-3, with TRBD2 matching over 9 bases. Germline trimming cut 5 bases from V and 6 bases from J; bases unmatched to any gene: 6. CDR3 length equals 14 residues. The germline CDR1 and CDR2 sequences are LNHDA and SQIVND (reference sequence). Here the CDR3 reads CASSLREGLDTQYF. The DNA of the CDR3 is TGTGCCAGTAGTTTGCGGGAGGGCCTGGATACGCAGTATTTT.